The source of this TCR beta chain is a study of cytomegalovirus exposure and HLA in healthy donors (dated 2017 in TCRdb). At the level of the whole study: In an earlier analysis of approximately 640 of the donors, under 300 Gb of sequence data and 90 million to 120 million unique TCR beta sequences from about 190 million T cells were reported. Approximately 300 gigabases of sequencing data and around 85 million unique TCR sequences made up an early release that covered approximately 620 HLA-typed donors. Among the roughly 390 genotyped donors, around 81% belonged to the genetic ancestry cluster associated with self-reported Caucasian donors. The study aimed to test whether signatures of past pathogen exposure could be identified by cataloging public T cell receptors. The T cell repertoires of several hundred subjects were profiled by immunosequencing and related to cytomegalovirus serostatus. A separate validation cohort of 100 to 150 different subjects was used in addition to the roughly 700-subject first cohort. The study combined high-throughput TCR immunosequencing, statistical association of individual TCRs with disease status, and machine learning to predict cytomegalovirus infection status. In a later analysis, previously published TCR beta repertoires from 550 to 700 donors were re-analyzed and high-resolution HLA genotyping was added so that TCR occurrence patterns could be studied. The later analysis used no new phenotypic data to find candidate immune exposures, relying instead on TCR beta sequences and their occurrence across donors. An earlier analysis of approximately 640 of the donors applied high-throughput TCR beta sequencing to assess whether each TCR beta V gene segment acted as functional or pseudogenic. Donor age, sex, ethnicity and CMV serostatus were collected together with the repertoire data. A later genetic analysis took genome-wide SNP genotypes for about three fifths of the 666 donors and used that subset as a discovery cohort. All discovery cohort repertoires had been generated using a single sequencing platform. HLA typing covered class I and class II loci at four-digit resolution. Typing coverage varied by locus: 629-630 donors for A, B, C, DRB1 and DQB1; roughly 500 for DQA1; more than 600 for DPA1; around 490 for DPB1. A few DR-DQ haplotypes were treated as single units for association and clustering because of strong linkage in the cohort. Across 300 to 500 genotyped donors of the cohort, an average of roughly 250,000 unique TCR beta nucleotide sequences per donor were sequenced, and 15% to 20% of those sequences were non-productive.

Regarding this clone: What antigen it recognizes has not been identified. Base qualities are not at hand, and no much larger clone is one base apart.

Libraries were made using the immunoSEQ multiplex PCR assay. For the multiplex PCR, a mixture combining 60 forward primers for TCR Vbeta segments and 13 reverse primers for TCR Jbeta segments was used. A multiplex PCR assay on genomic DNA amplified the CDR3 region of rearranged TCR beta genes. The amplified TCR beta libraries were sequenced on the Illumina HiSeq System as 87-base-pair reads. Per the source publication's procedure: Across the 700 or so repertoires, a later analysis counted tens of millions of unique TCR beta chains, 9 million to 14 million of which were shared by at least two donors. To remove PCR and sequencing errors, raw reads were error-corrected and collapsed into unique sequences using a nearest-neighbor algorithm that merged closely related sequences. To assign V, D and J gene segments, CDR3 sequences were aligned to IMGT reference sequences. For a sequence to be retained, a match of at least six nucleotides to both a V gene segment and a J gene segment was required. Rearrangements were classified as productive when the CDR3 lacked stop codons and remained in frame with V and J, and all other rearrangements were classified as non-productive. CDR3 was defined by IMGT convention, running from the second conserved V-encoded cysteine to the conserved J-encoded phenylalanine. The earlier analysis of around 640 of the donors excluded sequences that lacked an unambiguous match to a single V gene segment. An earlier analysis of approximately 590 of the donors called V segments functional above 56.7% productive rearrangements and segregating when the between-donor standard deviation exceeded 5%. A statistical classification framework was built for diagnosing cytomegalovirus status from the catalog of TCR beta chain sequences. In a later analysis, V and J genes were assigned by comparing TCR nucleotide sequences against IMGT/GENE-DB human TR gene sequences. The TCRdist pipeline was used in a later analysis to assign CDR3 sequences and most-parsimonious VDJ recombination scenarios. A later analysis defined each TCR beta chain by its CDR3 amino acid sequence plus V-gene family, and excluded reads lacking a unique V-gene family. In a later analysis, 500 to 650 highly shared, low-generation-probability nucleotide sequences were removed to address suspected cross-contamination and a sequencing artifact. In a later analysis, a clonal expansion index was calculated for each public chain from normalized within-repertoire ranks of inferred template counts. A later analysis computed generation probabilities with a VDJ recombination model fitted to out-of-frame rearrangements, and checked the results against IGoR. Hypergeometric tests were used in a later analysis to score TCR-TCR, TCR-HLA and TCR-CMV co-occurrence, with a repertoire-size bias correction applied to the TCR pairs. To estimate false discovery rates, a later analysis permuted the HLA or CMV assignments 20 times. In a later analysis, co-occurring TCRs were grouped with DBSCAN, and TCRdist sequence similarity was added when clustering was performed within HLA-allele-positive subsets. Repertoires with fewer than 30,000 or more than 120,000 public chains were left out of co-occurrence clustering, as were five repertoires with anomalous nucleotide sharing. In its TCRdb copy, this immuneACCESS table keeps in-frame sequences only and misses some clones. Where compared with another copy, unresolved V genes explain less than half of these, and the others have no known cause. That table furnishes V, J and clone size, whereas the DNA furnished D and trimming. This sample lists 150,000 to 200,000 clones; around three quarters were detected once. Of the sample, 2.3% falls within the top ten clones.

Including cysteine and phenylalanine, the CDR3 has 15 amino acids. Of the read, only the CDR3 DNA is kept; its 45 bases are in frame from base 1. What the work shows at the level of the full study, not this receptor alone: A cluster of highly shared sequence variants was judged likely to represent a technical artifact of the sequencing pipeline. In a later analysis, the rate of TCR association differed among HLA loci, with DRB1 alleles having the most associated TCRs and HLA-C alleles having the fewest. In an earlier analysis of about 600 of the donors, most TCR beta V segments appeared in productive rearrangements about 87% or about 30% of the time, broadly matching IMGT annotations. Some IMGT-functional V segments, including TRBV6-2 and TRBV6-3, could not be told apart with the 87-base-pair reads, so those segments were excluded. Because HLA typing was unavailable for some donors at each locus, only the typed subset was used in association tests. Cytomegalovirus status was reported to be diagnosed by the classifier with high specificity and sensitivity in both the original and validation cohorts. Assigning TCR associations to individual alleles was difficult when HLA alleles, especially DR and DQ, strongly co-occurred. The only immune exposure information available for the cohort was CMV serostatus. Across donors, most TCR sequences were observed very rarely, whereas some public TCRs were present in many individuals. In vitro tests confirmed that a few of the cytomegalovirus-associated TCR beta chains recognize cytomegalovirus antigens. The authors suggested that the approach could potentially be extended to other disease states and immunological phenotypes. Correlated functional status among segregating V segments might be attributable to linkage disequilibrium, but an unknown experimental factor could not be ruled out. Sequencing depth was assumed to be roughly uniform across donors in the presence/absence analyses, though that assumption may not hold. V-gene and J-gene trimming of TCR beta chains was associated with a missense DCLRE1C variant in a later genetic analysis, and the association was replicated in an independent cohort. In a later analysis, some 17,000 TCR beta sequences were associated with specific HLA alleles at a false discovery rate of 0.05. A further reported finding was that TCR beta sequences accurately predicted the HLA-A and HLA-B alleles for most subjects in the first cohort. This cohort had only TCR beta chains sequenced, and the lack of alpha or paired-chain data limited which features could be detected. In a later analysis, several top co-occurrence clusters were reported to appear linked to parvovirus B19, influenza, CMV and Epstein-Barr virus. A later genetic analysis reported fewer N-insertions in productive TCRs among donors in an Asian-associated ancestry cluster than the roughly 670-donor mean. Compared with equally common non-associated chains, HLA-associated TCR beta chains in a later analysis were more clonally expanded and had lower generation probabilities. A total of some 180 TCR beta chains were listed by the study as associated with cytomegalovirus. Because counts were too low, 15 to 20 rarely observed V segments, including chromosome 9 orphons, were excluded from the earlier analysis of fewer than 650 of the donors. According to a later analysis, most CMV-associated TCR beta chains appeared to be HLA-restricted, and the HLA associations seemed to be driven largely by CMV exposure.

The cohort was made up of under 800 healthy bone marrow donors. All cohort members were sampled while nominally healthy, although unrecorded immune exposures were likely present. The donor was CMV seronegative and was included in the group of about 400 seronegative cohort members. A peripheral blood sample was provided by each donor, and peripheral blood mononuclear cells were used for TCR beta sequencing. The Qiagen DNeasy Blood Extraction Kit was used to extract genomic DNA from the blood cell samples. The chain joins TRBV12-2 to TRBJ2-7; TRBD2 is taken as the D call from the table, unchecked against the DNA. TRBV12-2 is deemed a pseudogene. The sequenced sample consisted of PBMCs. This receptor was taken from a woman in her 50s in good health and CMV-seronegative. The sequenced DNA: TGTGCAAGTCGCCTGCGGCTAGCGGGACCGTACGAGCAGTACTTC. This yields the protein CASRLRLAGPYEQYF.